This TCR beta chain was captured in a study of T cell repertoires in cytomegalovirus infection. As for the study in general: Public TCR beta signatures marked donors with CMV infection and the matching HLA. Broader study findings: Cumulated frequencies of public TCR beta families served to identify carriers of CMV plus the relevant HLA. There were HLA-C-restricted CMV-specific TCR beta clonotypes dominating the ex vivo response.

TCRdb recomputed calls from the reads with MiXCR, one row per CDR3 protein. The repertoire consists of over 300,000 distinct CDR3 sequences, with roughly 9.5% occurring once and the leading ten covering roughly 4.5%. This clonotype was seen repeatedly, ten times or more. Its antigen remains unknown. CDR3 length: 15 amino acids. V lost 1 base to trimming and J lost 0 bases, with 10 bases between them. The germline gives CDR1 SGHTA, CDR2 FQGNSA. The source material was PBMCs. This TCR came from a human donor in good health (CMV status not recorded). Some clones in this sample may be carry-over from other donors' samples. V and J are TRBV7-2 and TRBJ2-7; D is uncertain. The CDR3 protein is CASSLEWAISYEQYF. For the CDR3, the DNA is TGTGCCAGCAGCTTAGAGTGGGCGATCTCCTACGAGCAGTACTTC.